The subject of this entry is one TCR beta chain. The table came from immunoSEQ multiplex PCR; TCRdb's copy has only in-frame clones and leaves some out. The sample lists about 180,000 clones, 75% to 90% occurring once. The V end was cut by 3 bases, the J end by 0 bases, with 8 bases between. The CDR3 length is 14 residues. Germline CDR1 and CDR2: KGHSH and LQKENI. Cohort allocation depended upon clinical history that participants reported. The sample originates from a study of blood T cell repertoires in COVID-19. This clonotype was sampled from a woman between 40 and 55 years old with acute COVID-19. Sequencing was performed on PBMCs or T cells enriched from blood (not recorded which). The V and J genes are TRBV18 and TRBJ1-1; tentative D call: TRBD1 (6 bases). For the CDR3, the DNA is TGTGCCAGCTCACCCCAGGGGTTGAACACTGAAGCTTTCTTT. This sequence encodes CASSPQGLNTEAFF.